This paragraph covers one T cell receptor (beta chain) sequence. In this sample, this clonotype turned up many times. Which antigen it targets is not known. Per-base quality was not reported, and no clone a single base away is much larger than it. Stable Graves' hyperthyroidism was defined as no progression to ophthalmopathy during 18 months of follow-up. Hyperthyroidism patients were newly diagnosed, with disease duration under 2 months, and aged 18 to 65 years. Exclusion was applied to patients with uncontrolled infections, other autoimmune diseases, pregnancy or lactation. Diagnoses were based on clinical symptoms, serum thyroxine and TRAb, thyroid ultrasound and orbital computed tomography. PBMCs were separated from over 9 ml of fresh peripheral blood using Ficoll-Paque density gradient centrifugation. Total RNA was extracted with Trizol reagent, and quality was checked on an Agilent 2100 Bioanalyzer.

The data are from a study of T cells in Graves' hyperthyroidism and ophthalmopathy (dated by TCRdb to the late 2010s). For the study in its entirety: Peripheral blood was collected at initial diagnosis, before any treatment. In addition, the study compared T-cell repertoires in thyroid tissue and in blood from roughly six Graves' hyperthyroidism patients. The 90 to 100 discovery patients were randomly divided into training and test sets at a 7:3 ratio. Whether ophthalmopathy could be predicted prospectively was tested in an independent validation cohort made up of about 18 hyperthyroidism patients plus 17 patients who later progressed to ophthalmopathy. The paper reports TCR Vbeta CDR3 sequencing of approximately 140 peripheral blood samples: over 40 ophthalmopathy, around 80 hyperthyroidism and approximately 17 progressor patients. A discovery cohort of about 96 patients, about 44 with Graves' ophthalmopathy and under 60 with stable Graves' hyperthyroidism, was used to find distinguishing TCR V-J signatures. Once sampling was done, hyperthyroidism patients were given methimazole at a starting dose of 30 mg daily, whereas ophthalmopathy patients were given high-dose intravenous methylprednisolone.

V is clipped by 5 bases and J by 1 base, and the sequence between their germline boundaries is 11 bases long. There are 14 amino acids in the CDR3, from cysteine to phenylalanine inclusive. The DNA shown is the 42-base CDR3, in frame from base 1. As encoded in the germline V gene, CDR1 is KGHSH while CDR2 is LQKENI. The TCR beta CDR3 regions were amplified from the RNA transcripts. The TCR CDR3 was subjected to a first round of RT-PCR using the HTBI primer set and the Qiagen OneStep RT-PCR kit. The libraries were constructed in a second round of multiplex PCR and then size-selected and purified. The libraries were sequenced on an Illumina HiSeq2000 using paired-end 100 bp reads. Processing in the source paper ran as follows. Raw data were processed with SOAPnuke, discarding reads with adapters, uncalled bases, mean Phred below 15, or no exact constant-primer or identifier match. COPE v1.2.5 was used to merge the high-quality paired reads, and each unique nucleotide sequence was defined as a clonotype. Clonotypes were aligned to IMGT TRBV, TRBD and TRBJ reference segments using MiTCR v1.1. Analysis was restricted to V-J combinations with a frequency above 0.0001, which covered roughly 99% of repertoires. A TCS score was defined as the ratio between F50 (clonal expansion) and ExV (chaos), using BLOSUM62-based TCRdist between CDR3 peptides within each V-J. Welch's t-statistics and random forest reduced some 510 V-J features to 13, which were used in a naive Bayes classifier (R e1071). TCRdb reprocessed the public reads (quality trimming at Q25 with fastp, clone calling with MiXCR) and kept in-frame beta chains. All rows with the same CDR3 protein become a single entry with the most common DNA and genes. The V and J calls were determined by TCRdb, not by the authors. For this sample the table gives about 620,000 distinct CDR3 sequences, of which about a sixth were detected only once. The leading ten clones occupy 3% to 4% of the sample.

General study outcomes and caveats: Sample size was not statistically predetermined, and blinding of investigators to group allocation was not performed. In cross-validation, a model built on a 13 V-J signature told ophthalmopathy apart from stable hyperthyroidism with just under 90% sensitivity and 81% to 82% specificity, and in testing the same model reached 80%/75%. In validation, the model predicted progression to ophthalmopathy a median of roughly 6.2 months before onset, with over 60% sensitivity and about 75% specificity. Blood samples also contained most of the expanded thyroid clonotypes (frequency above 0.001), which suggests that blood repertoires may reflect thyroid immune responses.

Here the chain combines TRBV18 and TRBJ2-5; the D gene could be TRBD1 or TRBD2, each one agreeing over 5 bases. Sequenced: blood. The sequence came from a woman in her 30s with Graves' hyperthyroidism. The CDR3 region reads CASSSGRVQETQYF. The nucleotide sequence is given as TGTGCCAGCTCATCGGGACGGGTCCAAGAGACCCAGTACTTC. The CDR3 plus the reference TRBV18 and TRBJ2-5 genes for the other parts give the full variable domain: NAGVMQNPRHLVRRRGQEARLRCSPMKGHSHVYWYRQLPEEGLKFMVYLQKENIIDESGMPKERFSAEFPKEGPSILRIQQVVRGDSAAYFCASSSGRVQETQYFGPGTRLLVL.